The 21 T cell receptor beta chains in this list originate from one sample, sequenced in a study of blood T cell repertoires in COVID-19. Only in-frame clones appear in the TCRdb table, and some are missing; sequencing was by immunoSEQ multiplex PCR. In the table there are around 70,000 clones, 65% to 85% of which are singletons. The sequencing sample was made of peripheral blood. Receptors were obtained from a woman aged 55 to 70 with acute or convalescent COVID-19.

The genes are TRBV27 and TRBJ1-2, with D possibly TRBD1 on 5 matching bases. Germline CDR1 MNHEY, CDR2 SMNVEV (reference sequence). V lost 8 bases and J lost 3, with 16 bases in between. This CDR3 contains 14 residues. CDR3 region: CASWGVAGDYGYTF. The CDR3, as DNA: TGTGCCAGCTGGGGGGTCGCGGGGGACTATGGCTACACCTTC.

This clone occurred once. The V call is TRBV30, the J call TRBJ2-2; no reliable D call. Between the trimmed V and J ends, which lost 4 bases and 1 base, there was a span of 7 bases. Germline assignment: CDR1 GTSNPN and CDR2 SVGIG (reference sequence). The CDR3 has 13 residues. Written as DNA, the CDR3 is TGTGCCTGGATGCAGTTGAACACCGGGGAGCTGTTTTTT. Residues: CAWMQLNTGELFF.

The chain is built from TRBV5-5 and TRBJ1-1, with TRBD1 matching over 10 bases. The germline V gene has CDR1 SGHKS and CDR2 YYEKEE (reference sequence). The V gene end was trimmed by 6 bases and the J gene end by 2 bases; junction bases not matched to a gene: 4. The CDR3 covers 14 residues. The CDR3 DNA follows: TGTGCCAGCATTAGGGACAGGGGAAACACTGAAGCTTTCTTT. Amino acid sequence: CASIRDRGNTEAFF.

The CDR3 protein is CASSSGTSGYNEQFF. The DNA for the CDR3 is TGCGCCAGCAGCTCCGGGACTAGCGGATACAATGAGCAGTTCTTC. This chain links TRBV5-1 with TRBJ2-1; 11 bases map to TRBD2. The CDR3 runs to 15 residues. J lost 4 bases, V lost 3 bases, and 3 bases had no gene match. Germline V gene sequence: CDR1 SGHRS, CDR2 YFSETQ.

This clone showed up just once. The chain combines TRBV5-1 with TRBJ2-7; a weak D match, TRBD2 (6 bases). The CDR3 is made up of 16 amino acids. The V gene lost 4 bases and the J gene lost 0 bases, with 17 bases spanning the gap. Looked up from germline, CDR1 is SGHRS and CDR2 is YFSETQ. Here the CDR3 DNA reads TGCGCCAGCAGCGCGGGACTGGGCCGGAGCTCCTACGAGCAGTACTTC. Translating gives CASSAGLGRSSYEQYF.

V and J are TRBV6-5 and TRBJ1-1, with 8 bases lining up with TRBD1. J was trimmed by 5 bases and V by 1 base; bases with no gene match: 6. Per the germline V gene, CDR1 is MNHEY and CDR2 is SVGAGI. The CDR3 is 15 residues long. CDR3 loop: CASSYLGQGATEAFF. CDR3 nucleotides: TGTGCCAGCAGTTACTTGGGCCAGGGGGCGACTGAAGCTTTCTTT.

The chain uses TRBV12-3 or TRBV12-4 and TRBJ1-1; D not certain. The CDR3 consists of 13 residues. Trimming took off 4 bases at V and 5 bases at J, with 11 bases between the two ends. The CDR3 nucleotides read TGTGCCAGCAGTTATCAAATTCGGACTGAAGCTTTCTTT. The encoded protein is CASSYQIRTEAFF.

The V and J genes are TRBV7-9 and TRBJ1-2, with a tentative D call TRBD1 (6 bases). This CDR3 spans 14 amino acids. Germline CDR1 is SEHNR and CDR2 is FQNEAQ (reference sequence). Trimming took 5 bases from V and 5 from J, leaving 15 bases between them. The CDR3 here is CASSTNTGLYGYTF. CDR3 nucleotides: TGTGCCAGCAGCACGAACACAGGGTTGTATGGCTACACCTTC. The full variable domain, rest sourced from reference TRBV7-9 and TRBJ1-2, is DTGVSQNPRHKITKRGQNVTFRCDPISEHNRLYWYRQTLGQGPEFLTYFQNEAQLEKSRLLSDRFSAERPKGSFSTLEIQRTEQGDSAMYLCASSTNTGLYGYTFGSGTRLTVV.

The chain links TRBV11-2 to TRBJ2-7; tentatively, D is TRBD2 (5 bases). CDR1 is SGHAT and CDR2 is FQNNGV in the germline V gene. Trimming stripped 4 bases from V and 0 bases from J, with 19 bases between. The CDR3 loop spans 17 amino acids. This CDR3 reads CASSSQSNSVSSYEQYF. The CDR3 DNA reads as TGTGCCAGCAGCTCCCAATCCAATAGCGTAAGCTCCTACGAGCAGTACTTC.

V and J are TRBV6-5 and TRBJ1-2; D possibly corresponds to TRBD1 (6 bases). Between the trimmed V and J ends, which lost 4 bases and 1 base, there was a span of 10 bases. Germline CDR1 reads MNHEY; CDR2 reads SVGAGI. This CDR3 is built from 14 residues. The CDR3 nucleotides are TGTGCCAGCAGTTGGGGGCAGCTTAACTATGGCTACACCTTC. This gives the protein CASSWGQLNYGYTF.

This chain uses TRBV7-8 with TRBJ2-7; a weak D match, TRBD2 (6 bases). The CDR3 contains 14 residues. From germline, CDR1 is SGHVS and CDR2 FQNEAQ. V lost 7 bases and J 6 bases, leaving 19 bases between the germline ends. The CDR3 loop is CASTTYIEGGEQYF. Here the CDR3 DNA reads TGTGCCAGCACCACCTACATCGAGGGAGGCGAGCAGTACTTC.

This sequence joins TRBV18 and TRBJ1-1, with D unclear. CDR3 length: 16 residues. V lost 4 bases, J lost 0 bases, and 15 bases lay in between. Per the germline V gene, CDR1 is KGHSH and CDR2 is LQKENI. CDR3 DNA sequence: TGTGCCAGCTCACAAAGCAAAGGAGGTCTGAACACTGAAGCTTTCTTT. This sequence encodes CASSQSKGGLNTEAFF.

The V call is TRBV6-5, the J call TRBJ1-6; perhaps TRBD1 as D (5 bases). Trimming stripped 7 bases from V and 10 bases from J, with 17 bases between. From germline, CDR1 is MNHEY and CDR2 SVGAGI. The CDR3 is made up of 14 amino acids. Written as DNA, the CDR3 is TGTGCCAGCAACCCGACAGCAACGTGGTCACCCCTCCACTTT. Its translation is CASNPTATWSPLHF.

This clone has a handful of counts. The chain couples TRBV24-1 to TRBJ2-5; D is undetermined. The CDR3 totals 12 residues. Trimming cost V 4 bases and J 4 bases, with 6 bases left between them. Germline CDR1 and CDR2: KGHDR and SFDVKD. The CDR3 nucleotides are TGTGCCACCAGTGAAGCTACAGAGACCCAGTACTTC. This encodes CATSEATETQYF.

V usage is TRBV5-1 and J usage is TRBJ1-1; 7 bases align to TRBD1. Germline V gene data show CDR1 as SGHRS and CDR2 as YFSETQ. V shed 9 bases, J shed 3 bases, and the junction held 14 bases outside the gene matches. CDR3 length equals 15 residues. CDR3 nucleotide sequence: TGCGCCACCCACAGGGGAGACCTCGAGGACACTGAAGCTTTCTTT. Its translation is CATHRGDLEDTEAFF.

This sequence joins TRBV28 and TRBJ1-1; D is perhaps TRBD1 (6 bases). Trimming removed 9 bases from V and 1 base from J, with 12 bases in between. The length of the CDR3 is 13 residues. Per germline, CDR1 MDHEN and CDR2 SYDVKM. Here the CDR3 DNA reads TGTGCCAGTAGGAGGACAGCGAACACTGAAGCTTTCTTT. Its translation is CASRRTANTEAFF.

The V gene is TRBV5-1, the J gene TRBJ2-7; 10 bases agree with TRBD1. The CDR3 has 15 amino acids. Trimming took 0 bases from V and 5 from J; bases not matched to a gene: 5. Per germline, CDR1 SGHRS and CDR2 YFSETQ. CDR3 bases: TGCGCCAGCAGCTTGGTCGGGGACAGGGGCCACGAGCAGTACTTC. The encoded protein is CASSLVGDRGHEQYF.

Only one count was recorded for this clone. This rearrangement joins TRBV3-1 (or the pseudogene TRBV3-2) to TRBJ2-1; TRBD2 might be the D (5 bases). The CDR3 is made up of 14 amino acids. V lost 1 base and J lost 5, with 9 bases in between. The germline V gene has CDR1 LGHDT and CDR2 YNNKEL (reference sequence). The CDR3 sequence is CASSQAGINNEQFF. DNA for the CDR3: TGTGCCAGCAGCCAAGCCGGGATCAACAATGAGCAGTTCTTC.

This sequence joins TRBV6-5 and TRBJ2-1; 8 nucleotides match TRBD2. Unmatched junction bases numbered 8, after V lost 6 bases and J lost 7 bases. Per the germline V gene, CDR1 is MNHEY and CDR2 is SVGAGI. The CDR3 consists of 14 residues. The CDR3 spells CASRLSAGVNEQFF. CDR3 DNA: TGTGCCAGCAGGCTTTCAGCGGGAGTAAATGAGCAGTTCTTC.

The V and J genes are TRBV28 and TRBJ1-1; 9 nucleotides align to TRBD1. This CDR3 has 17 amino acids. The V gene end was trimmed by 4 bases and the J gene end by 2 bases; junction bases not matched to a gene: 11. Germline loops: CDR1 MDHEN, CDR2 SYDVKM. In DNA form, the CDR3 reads TGTGCCAGCAGTTCCTATCTGGGACAGGGAACAAACACTGAAGCTTTCTTT. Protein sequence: CASSSYLGQGTNTEAFF.

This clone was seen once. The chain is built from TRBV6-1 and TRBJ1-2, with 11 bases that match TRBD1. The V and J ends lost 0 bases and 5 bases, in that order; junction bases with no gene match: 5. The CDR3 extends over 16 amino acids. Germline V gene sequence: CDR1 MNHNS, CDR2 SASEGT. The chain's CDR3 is CASSEAWTGGVYGYTF. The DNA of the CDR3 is TGTGCCAGCAGTGAAGCGTGGACAGGGGGCGTGTATGGCTACACCTTC.